This TCR beta chain derives from a study of cytomegalovirus exposure and HLA in healthy donors. The primer mix had 60 Vbeta and 13 Jbeta primers. The repertoire was sequenced with immunoSEQ multiplex PCR; TCRdb's copy has only in-frame clones and lacks some. The sample lists about 150,000 clones; more than 80% were seen once. The CDR3 is 14 residues long. Germline V lookup: CDR1 SEHNR, CDR2 FQNEAQ (reference sequence). V shed 5 bases and J shed 9 bases, with 17 bases lying between them. A single count supports this clone. The clonotype originates from a man aged 18 to 29 in good health and CMV-seronegative. The sample taken for sequencing was PBMCs. The rearrangement links TRBV7-9 to TRBJ2-1; D gene unclear. The CDR3, as DNA: TGTGCCAGCAGCCCCGTTGTTTTAGTCGGTGAGCAGTTCTTC. Amino acids: CASSPVVLVGEQFF.